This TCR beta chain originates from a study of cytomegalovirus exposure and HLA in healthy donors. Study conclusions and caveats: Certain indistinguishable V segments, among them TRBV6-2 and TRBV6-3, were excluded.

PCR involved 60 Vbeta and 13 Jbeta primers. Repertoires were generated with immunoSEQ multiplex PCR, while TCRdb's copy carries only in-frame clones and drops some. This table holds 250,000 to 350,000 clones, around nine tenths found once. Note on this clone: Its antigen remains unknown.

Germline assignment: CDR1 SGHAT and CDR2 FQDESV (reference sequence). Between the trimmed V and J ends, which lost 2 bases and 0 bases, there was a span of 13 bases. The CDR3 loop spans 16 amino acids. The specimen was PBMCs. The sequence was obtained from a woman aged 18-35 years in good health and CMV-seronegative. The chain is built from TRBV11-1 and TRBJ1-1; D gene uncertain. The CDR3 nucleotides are TGTGCCAGCAGCTTACGAGCTGCGGGGATGAACACTGAAGCTTTCTTT. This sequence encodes CASSLRAAGMNTEAFF.